This T cell receptor (beta chain) was recorded in a study of read filtering for tumor transcriptome and immune sequencing. About the study: Patients were about 18 male and roughly 15 female, mean age approximately 70 years, range about 45 to 85.

This clonotype was counted a few times. Germline-derived CDR1 and CDR2 are SGHAT and FQNNGV. V lost 0 bases and J lost 9; bases outside the gene matches: 2. There are 14 residues in the CDR3. Bone marrow was sampled from every patient at the time of active disease. The library was built from roughly 400 ng RNA with molecular barcoded adaptors for alpha/delta and beta/gamma chains. Using its own MiXCR run on the reads, TCRdb lists one record per CDR3 protein. The sample carries tens of thousands of distinct CDR3 sequences, 11% to 15% recorded once. The chain carries TRBV11-2 and TRBJ1-5; TRBD1 matches at 10 bases. The TCR sequence derives from a donor at least 40 years old with multiple myeloma. Sequences were obtained from a population of CD138-negative cells sorted from bone marrow. The CDR3 sequence is CASSLETGGRPQHF. CDR3 in DNA: TGTGCCAGCAGCTTAGAGACAGGGGGCAGGCCCCAGCATTTT.